The present entry profiles one T cell receptor (beta chain) with its context. Its antigen is as yet unknown. Deletions cut 5 bases from V and 5 bases from J, with 16 bases between. Germline V gene lookup returns CDR1 PRHDT and CDR2 FYEKMQ (reference sequence). There are 15 residues in the CDR3. The data are from a study of post-analysis software for immune sequencing data. Study results and limitations: In patients, TRBV5-6, TRBV5-1 and TRBV20-1 belonged to roughly five TRBV segments found more frequently than in controls. Compared with controls, patients showed significantly lower normalized Chao1 diversity.

Unique molecular identifiers featured in each of the TCR beta cDNA libraries. TCRdb re-called the PCR reads through MiXCR, storing one row per CDR3 protein. Of approximately 660,000 distinct CDR3 sequences in the sample, approximately 59% are singletons; the top ten hold approximately 11%. The TCR sequence derives from a girl aged 2-9 years with multiple sclerosis. The chain carries TRBV13 and TRBJ2-1; no reliable D call. The sample comprised blood. DNA for the CDR3: TGTGCCAGCAGCCCTAGGGTAAAAATCCACAATGAGCAGTTCTTC. Its protein is CASSPRVKIHNEQFF. Full variable domain (outside the CDR3, taken from reference TRBV13 and TRBJ2-1): AAGVIQSPRHLIKEKRETATLKCYPIPRHDTVYWYQQGPGQDPQFLISFYEKMQSDKGSIPDRFSAQQFSDYHSELNMSSLELGDSALYFCASSPRVKIHNEQFFGPGTRLTVL.